The 11 T cell receptor beta chains listed next were all sequenced from one sample in a study of regulatory T cells in long-lasting Graves disease (dated by TCRdb to 2020 to 2023). Libraries were made using multiplex PCR. The data were produced on an Illumina HiSeq 4000. TCR beta libraries were built with iRepertoire HTBI primers and Arm-PCR amplification of CDR3 regions. TCRdb reprocessing: public reads trimmed at Q25 with fastp, clones called with MiXCR, in-frame beta chains kept. CDR3 protein sequences are deduplicated, and each keeps its most common genes and DNA. For this sample the table gives 360,000 or so distinct CDR3 sequences, of which over 15% were detected only once. The ten largest clones take up just under 30% of the sample. Reading the label with the study, this specimen's time point is: newly diagnosed GD, antithyroid drugs for less than 3 months. For both TCR sequencing and RNA sequencing, RNA was extracted from PBMCs in TRIzol.

In addition, the sample was reused for a study of T cells in Graves' hyperthyroidism and ophthalmopathy.

The source material was peripheral blood mononuclear cells (PBMCs), sampled at new diagnosis, from a patient treated with antithyroid drugs. The receptor set was obtained from a man between 35 and 55 years old with Graves disease. Donor details come from another sample of the same person, matched by shared clones.

This clonotype has ten or more counts. The genes are TRBV20-1 and TRBJ2-1, with 8 bases aligning to TRBD2. From germline, CDR1 is DFQATT and CDR2 SNEGSKA (reference sequence). The trim removed 4 bases at V and 2 bases at J, leaving 4 bases unmatched. The CDR3 is made up of 14 amino acids. CDR3 sequence: CSANSGDAYNEQFF. CDR3 in DNA: TGCAGTGCTAATAGCGGGGACGCCTACAATGAGCAGTTCTTC.

In its sample, this clonotype was seen many times. This chain links TRBV3-1 with TRBJ2-7; 9 bases fit TRBD2. V was pared by 3 bases and J by 3 bases, with 3 bases of the junction left unmatched. Germline-derived CDR1 and CDR2 are LGHDT and YNNKEL (reference sequence). This CDR3 is built from 14 residues. Here the CDR3 DNA reads TGTGCCAGCAGCCAGGCGGGGGGGTACTACGAGCAGTACTTC. It is translated as CASSQAGGYYEQYF.

This clonotype has a count of ten or more. The chain uses TRBV27 and TRBJ1-5, with 7 bases aligning to TRBD1. The J segment lost 4 bases and the V segment lost 5 bases, leaving 8 bases of the junction unmatched. This CDR3 has 15 residues. Germline V lookup: CDR1 MNHEY, CDR2 SMNVEV (reference sequence). The CDR3 loop reads CASSPSGRGNQPQHF. For the CDR3, the DNA is TGTGCCAGCAGTCCTTCCGGCAGGGGGAATCAGCCCCAGCATTTT.

This clonotype has only a few counts. V and J are TRBV29-1 and TRBJ2-1, with TRBD1 matching over 10 bases. CDR1 is SQVTM and CDR2 is ANQGSEA in the germline V gene. The CDR3 has 13 amino acids. With V trimmed by 4 bases and J by 5 bases, 2 bases remained unmatched. CDR3 protein: CSVGGTGDNEQFF. The CDR3 bases are TGCAGCGTTGGGGGGACAGGGGACAATGAGCAGTTCTTC.

This clonotype was found many times. This chain joins TRBV7-2 and TRBJ2-3; 10 nucleotides match TRBD2. This CDR3 comprises 15 residues. V dropped 2 bases and J dropped 4; count of bases not matched to a gene: 3. CDR1 SGHTA and CDR2 FQGNSA come from the germline V gene. CDR3 in amino acids: CASSLTSGVADTQYF. In DNA form, the CDR3 reads TGTGCCAGCAGCTTAACTAGCGGGGTAGCAGATACGCAGTATTTT.

This clonotype was counted many times. The chain combines TRBV7-9 with TRBJ1-5, with 10 bases aligning to TRBD1. V lost 0 bases to trimming and J lost 5 bases; unmatched junction nucleotides: 1. The CDR3 totals 15 residues. Germline values: CDR1 SEHNR, CDR2 FQNEAQ (reference sequence). CDR3 region: CASSLAGTGDQPQHF. CDR3 sequence (DNA): TGTGCCAGCAGCTTAGCCGGGACAGGGGATCAGCCCCAGCATTTT.

This clonotype was counted at least ten times. This chain connects TRBV5-1 to TRBJ1-2; D call uncertain. Trimming pared 2 bases from V and 6 bases from J, leaving 14 bases between. Germline values: CDR1 SGHRS, CDR2 YFSETQ. This CDR3 comprises 14 residues. CDR3 nucleotide sequence: TGCGCCAGCAGCTTTCCAGGCGAGAGCAATGGCTACACCTTC. This gives the protein CASSFPGESNGYTF.

This clonotype was recorded a few times. The chain employs TRBV7-9 and TRBJ1-6, with D hard to call. This CDR3 spans 14 amino acids. V was clipped by 8 bases and J by 0 bases, with 8 bases between them. CDR1 and CDR2 from the germline V gene are SEHNR and FQNEAQ (reference sequence). This CDR3 is CASGVSSYNSPLHF. The CDR3, as DNA: TGTGCCAGCGGCGTAAGCTCCTATAATTCACCCCTCCACTTT.

There are a few counts of this clonotype. V usage is TRBV7-2 and J usage is TRBJ1-3; D is ambiguous. Germline V CDR1 and CDR2: SGHTA, FQGNSA. With 2 bases removed from V and 0 bases from J, the gap between germline ends came to 17 bases. The CDR3 has 18 amino acids. The CDR3 DNA reads TGTGCCAGCAGCTTAATTCTCGGTCAGCTGAGCTCTGGAAACACCATATATTTT. Residues: CASSLILGQLSSGNTIYF.

This clonotype occurred a few times. The chain recombines TRBV14 with TRBJ2-7; D assignment may be TRBD1 or TRBD2 (5 bases each). V was trimmed by 2 bases and J by 1 base, leaving 21 bases between them. The CDR3 covers 18 residues. Germline loops: CDR1 SGHDN, CDR2 FVKESK. CDR3 coding DNA: TGTGCCAGCAGCCAAAAGGACATTTTCATGAGGGAATCCTACGAGCAGTACTTC. Protein sequence: CASSQKDIFMRESYEQYF.

The chain links TRBV5-6 to TRBJ2-3, with 9 nucleotides matching TRBD1. Unmatched junction bases numbered 10, after V lost 5 bases and J lost 0 bases. There are 17 residues in the CDR3. Germline V gene lookup returns CDR1 SGHDT and CDR2 YYEEEE. CDR3: CASRQTHRGPSTDTQYF. Written as DNA, the CDR3 is TGTGCCAGCAGGCAAACTCACAGGGGGCCGAGCACAGATACGCAGTATTTT.